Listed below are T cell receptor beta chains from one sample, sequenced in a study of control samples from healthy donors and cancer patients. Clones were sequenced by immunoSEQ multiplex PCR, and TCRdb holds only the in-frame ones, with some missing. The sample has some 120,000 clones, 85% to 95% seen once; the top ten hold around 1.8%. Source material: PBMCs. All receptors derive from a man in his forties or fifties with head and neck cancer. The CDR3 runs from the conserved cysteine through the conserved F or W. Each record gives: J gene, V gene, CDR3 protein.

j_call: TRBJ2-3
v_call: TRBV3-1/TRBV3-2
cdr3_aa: CASSQMSLTDTQYF

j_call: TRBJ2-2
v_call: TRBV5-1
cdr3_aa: CASSRDRVGTGELFF

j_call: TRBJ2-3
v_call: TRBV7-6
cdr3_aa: CASSLNLAGAPADTQYF

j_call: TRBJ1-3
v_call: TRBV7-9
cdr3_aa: CASSLQGPTGNTIYF

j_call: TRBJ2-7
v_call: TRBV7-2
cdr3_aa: CASSSETGTYEQYF

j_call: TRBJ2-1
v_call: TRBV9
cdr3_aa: CASSVEDRDLYNEQFF

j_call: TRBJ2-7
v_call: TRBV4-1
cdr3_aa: CASSQSGTGGLEQYF

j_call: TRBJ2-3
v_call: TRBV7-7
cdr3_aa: CASSLTRDRWDTQYF

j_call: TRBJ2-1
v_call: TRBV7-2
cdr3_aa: CASSISGQGMNEQFF

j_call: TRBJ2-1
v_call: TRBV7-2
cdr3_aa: CASLLLSSYNEQFF

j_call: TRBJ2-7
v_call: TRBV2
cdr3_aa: CASSGSGNSDLYEQYF

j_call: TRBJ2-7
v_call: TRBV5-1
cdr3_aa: CASSLPGTSAPYSEQYF

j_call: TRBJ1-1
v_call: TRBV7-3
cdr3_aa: CASSLGQGNTEAFF

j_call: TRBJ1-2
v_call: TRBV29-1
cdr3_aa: CSAATDAYGYTF

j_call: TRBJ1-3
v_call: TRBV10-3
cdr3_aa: CAYRGSGNTIYF

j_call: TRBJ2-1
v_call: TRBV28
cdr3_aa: CASSLIWLAGASQFF

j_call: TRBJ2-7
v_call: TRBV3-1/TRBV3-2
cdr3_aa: CASSQGGGRVYEQYF

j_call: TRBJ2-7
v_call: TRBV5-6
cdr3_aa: CASSLELRKQYF

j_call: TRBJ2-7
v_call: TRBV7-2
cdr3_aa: CASSKTGSNYEQYF

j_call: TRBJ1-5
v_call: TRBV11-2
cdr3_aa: CASSSGSVGNQPQHF

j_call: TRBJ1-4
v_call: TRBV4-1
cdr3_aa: CASRMSGVREKLFF

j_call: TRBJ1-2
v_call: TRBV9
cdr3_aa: CASSVAGDIGYTF

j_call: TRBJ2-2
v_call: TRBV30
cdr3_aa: CAWRVASGATGELFF

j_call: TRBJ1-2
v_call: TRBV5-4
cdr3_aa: CASSPGTGHGYTF

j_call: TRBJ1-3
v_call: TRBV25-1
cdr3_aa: CASSLAGGNTIYF

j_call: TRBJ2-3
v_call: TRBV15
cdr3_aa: CATSRVAGGQSTDTQYF

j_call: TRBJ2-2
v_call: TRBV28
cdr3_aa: CASSLPLGLAGGNTGELFF

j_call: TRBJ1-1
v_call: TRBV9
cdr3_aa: CASSPNGDPSRRTEAFF

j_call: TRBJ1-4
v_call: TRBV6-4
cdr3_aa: CASSDEQGGEKLFF

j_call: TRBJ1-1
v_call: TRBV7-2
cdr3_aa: CASSLISRQEAFF

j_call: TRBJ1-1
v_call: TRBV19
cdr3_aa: CASSKDPTGNAEAFF

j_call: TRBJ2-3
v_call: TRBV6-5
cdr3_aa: CASSYSWGTDTQYF

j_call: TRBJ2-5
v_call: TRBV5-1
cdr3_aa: CASSLEGARGTQYF

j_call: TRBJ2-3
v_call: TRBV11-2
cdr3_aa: CASSSVQGTVTQYF